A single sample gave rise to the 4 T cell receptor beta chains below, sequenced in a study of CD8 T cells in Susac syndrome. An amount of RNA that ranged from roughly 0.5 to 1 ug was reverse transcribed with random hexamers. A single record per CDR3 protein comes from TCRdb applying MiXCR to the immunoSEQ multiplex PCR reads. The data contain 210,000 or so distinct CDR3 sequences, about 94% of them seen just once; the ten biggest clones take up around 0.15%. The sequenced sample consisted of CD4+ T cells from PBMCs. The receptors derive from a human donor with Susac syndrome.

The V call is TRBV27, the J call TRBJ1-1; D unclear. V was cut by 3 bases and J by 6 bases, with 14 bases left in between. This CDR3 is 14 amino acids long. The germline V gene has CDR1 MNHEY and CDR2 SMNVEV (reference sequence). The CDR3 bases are TGTGCCAGCAGTTTGTTAGGCAGCTCGGCTGAAGCTTTCTTT. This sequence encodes CASSLLGSSAEAFF.

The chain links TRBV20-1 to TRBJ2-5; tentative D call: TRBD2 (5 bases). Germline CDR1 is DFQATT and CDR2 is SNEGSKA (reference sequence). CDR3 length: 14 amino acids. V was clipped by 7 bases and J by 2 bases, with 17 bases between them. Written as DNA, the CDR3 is TGCAGTGATCCTAGCCCATCCACACAAGAGACCCAGTACTTC. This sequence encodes CSDPSPSTQETQYF.

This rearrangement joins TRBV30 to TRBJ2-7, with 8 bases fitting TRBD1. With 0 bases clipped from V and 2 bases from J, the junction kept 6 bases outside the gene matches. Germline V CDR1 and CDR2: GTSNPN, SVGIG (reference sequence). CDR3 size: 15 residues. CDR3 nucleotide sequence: TGTGCCTGGAGTGTAACAGGGGGAGGAACCTACGAGCAGTACTTC. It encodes CAWSVTGGGTYEQYF.

The CDR3 spells CATSSRGQGGDSPLHF. The CDR3 bases are TGTGCCACCTCCAGTCGGGGTCAGGGCGGCGATTCACCCCTCCACTTT. The J gene is TRBJ1-6, the V gene TRBV10-3, with D possibly TRBD1 on 5 matching bases. This CDR3 has 16 amino acids. Trimming shortened V by 10 bases and J by 8 bases, and 24 bases separated the two germline ends. The germline gives CDR1 ENHRY, CDR2 SYGVKD.